Sequencing of this TCR beta chain was carried out in a study of response to subunit inactivated influenza vaccine. A few counts support this clonotype. Its target is not known. Trimming left V 1 base short and J 8 bases short, with 15 bases between. CDR3 length equals 15 residues. General study findings and limits: There was a suggestion from the authors that each seasonal influenza vaccination recruits few new T cells.

TCRdb redid the calling of the RT-PCR reads with MiXCR, one entry per CDR3 protein. Of 500,000 to 550,000 distinct CDR3 sequences listed, around 7.7% are singletons. J is TRBJ2-1 and V is TRBV12-3 or TRBV12-4; tentatively, D is TRBD2 (5 bases). This receptor was taken from a man between 50 and 75 years old who received an inactivated influenza vaccine. The sequences come from PBMCs from blood, collected roughly 24 months after vaccination. The CDR3 coding sequence is TGTGCCAGCAGTTTAGAAGTAGCGTATGCAGATGAGCAGTTCTTC. Translating it yields CASSLEVAYADEQFF.